The 14 T cell receptor beta chains below all came from one sample that was sequenced in a study of blood T cell repertoires in COVID-19. Clones were sequenced by immunoSEQ multiplex PCR, and TCRdb holds only the in-frame ones, with some missing. The sample lists 450,000 or so clones; about 91% were seen once. Sequencing was carried out using peripheral blood. These receptors all come from a man aged 18 to 35 with COVID-19, enrolled during active disease.

CDR3 DNA: TGTGCCAGCAGGGGAGACAGGGGATTTTCGGGAGCTTTCTTT. Protein sequence: CASRGDRGFSGAFF. The chain recombines TRBV2 with TRBJ1-1; TRBD1 matches 8 bases. Germline CDR1 and CDR2: SNHLY and FYNNEI. The length of the CDR3 is 14 residues. The junction had 13 bases not matched to a gene; V was cut back by 6 bases and J by 10 bases. Supplemented by reference TRBV2 and TRBJ1-1, the full variable domain reads EPEVTQTPSHQVTQMGQEVILRCVPISNHLYFYWYRQILGQKVEFLVSFYNNEISEKSEIFDDQFSVERPDGSNFTLKIRSTKLEDSAMYFCASRGDRGFSGAFFGQGTRLTVV.

This sequence joins TRBV29-1 and TRBJ2-7; 8 nucleotides agree with TRBD1. The J segment lost 5 bases and the V segment lost 7 bases, leaving 10 bases of the junction unmatched. This CDR3 region has 13 residues. CDR1 SQVTM and CDR2 ANQGSEA come from the germline V gene. CDR3 bases: TGCAGCGCTGATGGCAGGGGGCTGAACGAGCAGTACTTC. Encoded protein: CSADGRGLNEQYF.

The V call is TRBV11-2, the J call TRBJ2-1, with TRBD2 matching over 8 bases. J was trimmed by 5 bases and V by 2 bases; bases with no gene match: 8. The germline V gene has CDR1 SGHAT and CDR2 FQNNGV. CDR3 length: 16 residues. The CDR3 is CASSLIAGRGHNEQFF. The CDR3 nucleotides are TGTGCCAGCAGCTTAATAGCGGGGAGGGGTCACAATGAGCAGTTCTTC.

DNA of the CDR3: TGCGCCAGCAGCCAAGATTGGCTAGGGGCACCAACCTACGAGCAGTACTTC. Translation gives CASSQDWLGAPTYEQYF. This chain connects TRBV4-1 to TRBJ2-7; a weak D match, TRBD1 (5 bases). The CDR3 is 17 residues long. V was trimmed by 0 bases and J by 2 bases, leaving 17 bases between them. Per the germline V gene, CDR1 is MGHRA and CDR2 is YSYEKL.

V usage is TRBV5-6 and J usage is TRBJ2-7; D is unresolved. Looked up from germline, CDR1 is SGHDT and CDR2 is YYEEEE. The germline V and J ends were trimmed by 0 bases and 1 base, with 8 bases remaining between them. The CDR3 extends over 14 amino acids. The DNA of the CDR3 is TGTGCCAGCAGCTTGGACAGAGTATCCTACGAGCAGTACTTC. It translates to CASSLDRVSYEQYF.

This clone was picked up one time. The rearrangement links TRBV2 to TRBJ2-2; D perhaps matches TRBD2 (6 bases). The V end lost 6 bases, the J end lost 4 bases, and 18 bases lay between the germline ends. Germline-derived CDR1 and CDR2 are SNHLY and FYNNEI. The CDR3 sequence is 16 residues long. The CDR3 DNA is TGTGCCAGCAGAGGCGGACTATTGGGGGGCACCGGGGAGCTGTTTTTT. This sequence encodes CASRGGLLGGTGELFF.

The chain combines TRBV2 with TRBJ2-2; TRBD1 matches 8 bases. From germline, CDR1 is SNHLY and CDR2 FYNNEI. Unmatched junction bases numbered 8, after V lost 6 bases and J lost 5 bases. The CDR3 has 15 residues. The CDR3 is CASRSTGVGTGELFF. The CDR3 DNA reads as TGTGCCAGCAGGTCGACAGGGGTTGGGACCGGGGAGCTGTTTTTT.

The chain couples TRBV2 to TRBJ2-3; 10 positions match TRBD1. J gave up 2 bases and V 3 bases, and 14 bases lay outside the gene matches. The CDR3 has 19 amino acids. In germline, CDR1 is SNHLY, CDR2 FYNNEI. CDR3 sequence: CASSERGGTGVVFTDTQYF. The CDR3 coding sequence is TGTGCCAGCAGTGAGAGGGGGGGGACAGGGGTAGTGTTCACAGATACGCAGTATTTT.

The chain has TRBV19 and TRBJ1-1; D ambiguous. V lost 1 base to trimming and J lost 5 bases, with 11 bases between them. From germline, CDR1 is LNHDA and CDR2 SQIVND (reference sequence). The CDR3 is 14 amino acids. The CDR3 spells CASSIAGSGTEAFF. The CDR3 nucleotides are TGTGCCAGTAGTATAGCCGGGAGTGGGACTGAAGCTTTCTTT.

The CDR3 reads CASSFNGQGGNEQFF. The CDR3 DNA is TGTGCCAGCAGTTTTAATGGGCAGGGGGGCAATGAGCAGTTCTTC. This chain joins TRBV6-6 and TRBJ2-1; TRBD1 might be the D (7 bases). This CDR3 is built from 15 residues. Germline CDR1 reads MNHNY; CDR2 reads SVGAGI (reference sequence). V shed 4 bases and J shed 6 bases, with 16 bases lying between them.

The chain has TRBV3-1 (or the pseudogene TRBV3-2) and TRBJ2-7, with D perhaps TRBD2 (5 bases). The CDR3 spans 15 residues. The ends were cut back, 4 bases at V and 4 bases at J, with 17 bases in the middle. Germline CDR1 reads LGHDT; CDR2 reads YNNKEL (reference sequence). CDR3 coding DNA: TGTGCCAGCAGCCGGGGAGATTACCCGGGGTACGAGCAGTACTTC. This translates into CASSRGDYPGYEQYF.

The chain employs TRBV6-6 and TRBJ1-5, with a weak D call TRBD1 (6 bases). The CDR3 covers 14 residues. The V end was cut by 6 bases, the J end by 7 bases, with 16 bases between. Germline V gene data show CDR1 as MNHNY and CDR2 as SVGAGI (reference sequence). The CDR3 coding sequence is TGTGCCAGCAGCAACCAGGGGAGCGGACAGCCCCAGCATTTT. Protein sequence: CASSNQGSGQPQHF.

The rearrangement joins TRBV2 to TRBJ2-7; the D is unclear. CDR1 is SNHLY and CDR2 is FYNNEI in the germline V gene. Trimming pared 4 bases from V and 3 bases from J, leaving 13 bases between. The CDR3 length is 14 residues. CDR3 sequence (DNA): TGTGCCAGCAGTGGTGTCGTAACCGGCTACGAGCAGTACTTC. This encodes CASSGVVTGYEQYF.

The chain couples TRBV2 to TRBJ2-3, with D possibly being TRBD2 (5 bases). Per the germline V gene, CDR1 is SNHLY and CDR2 is FYNNEI. Trimming pared 8 bases from V and 3 bases from J, leaving 9 bases between. The CDR3 totals 12 residues. This chain's CDR3 is CASSLATDTQYF. DNA for the CDR3: TGTGCCAGCTCCCTAGCTACAGATACGCAGTATTTT.